A selection of T cell receptor beta chains follows, all from one sample in a study of shared clonotypes between healthy human individuals. Sequenced by immunoSEQ multiplex PCR; TCRdb stores in-frame clones only, minus some. The sample contains around 1.5 million clones, around 98% of which appear only once. The sample comprised naive CD4+ T cells sorted from blood. The receptor source for this set is a man younger than 40 in good health. Both conserved end residues are part of each CDR3. The order of the fields is clone size, J gene, D gene, V gene, CDR3 DNA, CDR3 protein. D genes are given only for firm matches. Clone size is not always given. Where it is, it says once, few, many or a class for expanded clones.

size: NA; J: TRBJ2-2; D: TRBD2; V: TRBV5-1; DNA: TGCGCCAGCAGCTCGAGCGGGAGTGGGGACACCGGGGAGCTGTTTTTT; CDR3: CASSSSGSGDTGELFF
size: once; J: TRBJ2-1; D: NA; V: TRBV6-5; DNA: TGTGCCAGCAGTGCGGCAGGGGGGATCAATGAGCAGTTCTTC; CDR3: CASSAAGGINEQFF
size: NA; J: TRBJ1-4; D: NA; V: TRBV2; DNA: TGTGCCAGCCGGCTGCGGCAGGGGCTCGGTAATGAAAAACTGTTTTTT; CDR3: CASRLRQGLGNEKLFF
size: NA; J: TRBJ2-3; D: NA; V: TRBV7-2; DNA: TGTGCCAGCAGCTTAGCTGGACGTGGCACGCAGTATTTT; CDR3: CASSLAGRGTQYF
size: once; J: TRBJ2-7; D: TRBD1; V: TRBV28; DNA: TGTGCCAGCAGTTTAAAGGGCGGGACAGGCATCTACGAGCAGTACTTC; CDR3: CASSLKGGTGIYEQYF
size: NA; J: TRBJ1-2; D: NA; V: TRBV6-1; DNA: TGTGCCAGCAGAGCACAGGGTGGCTTTGGCTACACCTTC; CDR3: CASRAQGGFGYTF
size: NA; J: TRBJ1-4; D: NA; V: TRBV5-1; DNA: TGCGCCAGCAGCTTGAGACCCCGAAGTGAGGTTAATGAAAAACTGTTTTTT; CDR3: CASSLRPRSEVNEKLFF
size: NA; J: TRBJ1-5; D: TRBD1; V: TRBV19; DNA: TGTGCCAGTAGTCGACAGGGGGTCGACCGAAATCAGCCCCAGCATTTT; CDR3: CASSRQGVDRNQPQHF
size: NA; J: TRBJ1-4; D: NA; V: TRBV6-1; DNA: TGTGCCAGCAGTGTGCACAGGGACCTTAATGAAAAACTGTTTTTT; CDR3: CASSVHRDLNEKLFF
size: NA; J: TRBJ2-5; D: TRBD1; V: TRBV6-5; DNA: TGTGCCAGCAGTTCGACAGGGGGCGGGGAGACCCAGTACTTC; CDR3: CASSSTGGGETQYF
size: NA; J: TRBJ2-3; D: NA; V: TRBV14; DNA: TGTGCCAGCAGCCAAGTAGTTGGGGGTGGAGATACGCAGTATTTT; CDR3: CASSQVVGGGDTQYF
size: NA; J: TRBJ1-5; D: NA; V: TRBV11-2; DNA: TGTGCCAGCAGCTTGTTGCCAGGGCGATTTCGCAATCAGCCCCAGCATTTT; CDR3: CASSLLPGRFRNQPQHF
size: NA; J: TRBJ2-2; D: NA; V: TRBV7-3; DNA: TGTGCCAGCAGCTTTCATAGTGGGAGTAGGACCGGGGAGCTGTTTTTT; CDR3: CASSFHSGSRTGELFF
size: NA; J: TRBJ2-3; D: TRBD1; V: TRBV19; DNA: TGTGCCAGTAGTACCGGGACAGGGAGCACAGATACGCAGTATTTT; CDR3: CASSTGTGSTDTQYF
size: NA; J: TRBJ2-3; D: NA; V: TRBV10-2; DNA: TGCGCCAGCAGTGATGAACACTTCACAGATACGCAGTATTTT; CDR3: CASSDEHFTDTQYF
size: NA; J: TRBJ2-1; D: NA; V: TRBV7-9; DNA: TGTGCCAGCAGCCCATTAAGTTACAATGAGCAGTTCTTC; CDR3: CASSPLSYNEQFF
size: NA; J: TRBJ2-7; D: NA; V: TRBV5-5; DNA: TGTGCCAGCGGAGACAGATACGACGAGCAGTACTTC; CDR3: CASGDRYDEQYF
size: NA; J: TRBJ2-5; D: NA; V: TRBV14; DNA: TGTGCCAGCAGCCAACCGCGGGGCTTGGAGACCCAGTACTTC; CDR3: CASSQPRGLETQYF
size: NA; J: TRBJ2-3; D: TRBD2; V: TRBV9; DNA: TGTGCCAGCAGCGTAGGCCCAGCGGGAATGGAGACGCAGTATTTT; CDR3: CASSVGPAGMETQYF
size: NA; J: TRBJ1-1; D: TRBD1; V: TRBV10-1; DNA: TGCGCCAGCAGACCCGACAGGGGGGTGAACACTGAAGCTTTCTTT; CDR3: CASRPDRGVNTEAFF
size: NA; J: TRBJ2-7; D: TRBD1; V: TRBV15; DNA: TGTGCCACCAGCAGAGATTTTAAGGACAGGGGCCTCTTGTCTGCGGTCTACGAGCAGTACTTC; CDR3: CATSRDFKDRGLLSAVYEQYF
size: once; J: TRBJ1-2; D: TRBD1; V: TRBV9; DNA: TGTGCCAGCAGGCAACAGGGGGCATTCAGCTATGGCTACACCTTC; CDR3: CASRQQGAFSYGYTF
size: NA; J: TRBJ2-3; D: NA; V: TRBV18; DNA: TGTGCCAGCTCAGCGGGCGGGATAGGAGATACGCAGTATTTT; CDR3: CASSAGGIGDTQYF
size: NA; J: TRBJ2-1; D: TRBD2; V: TRBV4-1; DNA: TGCGCCAGCAGTACAAACGTAGCGGGAGTTGTCTACAATGAGCAGTTCTTC; CDR3: CASSTNVAGVVYNEQFF
size: NA; J: TRBJ2-1; D: NA; V: TRBV7-3; DNA: TGTGCCAGCAGCGCCTCCGTCAGCTCCTACAATGAGCAGTTCTTC; CDR3: CASSASVSSYNEQFF
size: NA; J: TRBJ1-1; D: NA; V: TRBV29-1; DNA: TGCAGCGTAGCAGGGATTATGAACACTGAAGCTTTCTTT; CDR3: CSVAGIMNTEAFF
size: NA; J: TRBJ2-2; D: NA; V: TRBV9; DNA: TGTGCCAGCAGCGTAGGTCGGAACACCGGGGAGCTGTTTTTT; CDR3: CASSVGRNTGELFF
size: NA; J: TRBJ2-1; D: NA; V: TRBV29-1; DNA: TGCAGCGCCCTCCAGCCCAGCTCCTACAATGAGCAGTTCTTC; CDR3: CSALQPSSYNEQFF
size: NA; J: TRBJ2-1; D: TRBD2; V: TRBV5-1; DNA: TGCGCCAGCACCCACCGGGGGACTAGCGGAAAGAGCTCCTACAATGAGCAGTTCTTC; CDR3: CASTHRGTSGKSSYNEQFF
size: once; J: TRBJ2-7; D: NA; V: TRBV2; DNA: TGTGCCAGCAGTAGTCGAGGGATCGAGCAGTACTTC; CDR3: CASSSRGIEQYF
size: NA; J: TRBJ1-1; D: NA; V: TRBV18; DNA: TGTGCCAGCTCACCAGGGGCAGGGAGAACTGAAGCTTTCTTT; CDR3: CASSPGAGRTEAFF
size: NA; J: TRBJ2-1; D: NA; V: TRBV5-1; DNA: TGCGCCAGCAGCTTGATTGTTACCCACAATGAGCAGTTCTTC; CDR3: CASSLIVTHNEQFF
size: NA; J: TRBJ2-5; D: NA; V: TRBV2; DNA: TGTGCCAGCATACCGAGCGAACAAGAGACCCAGTACTTC; CDR3: CASIPSEQETQYF
size: NA; J: TRBJ2-1; D: NA; V: TRBV15; DNA: TGTGCCACCAGCAGAGTCGCGGAACCTACCTCCAATGAGCAGTTCTTC; CDR3: CATSRVAEPTSNEQFF
size: NA; J: TRBJ1-2; D: NA; V: TRBV7-8; DNA: TGTGCCAGCAGCTTAAGGCTTGAACAGAACTATGGCTACACCTTC; CDR3: CASSLRLEQNYGYTF
size: NA; J: TRBJ2-6; D: NA; V: TRBV6-5; DNA: TGTGCCAGCAGTTATCTGTCAGGTACTGGGGCCAACGTCCTGACTTTC; CDR3: CASSYLSGTGANVLTF
size: NA; J: TRBJ2-7; D: TRBD1; V: TRBV2; DNA: TGTGCCAGCAGTGCCTTGGGACAGGTCCTTTTGTACGAGCAGTACTTC; CDR3: CASSALGQVLLYEQYF